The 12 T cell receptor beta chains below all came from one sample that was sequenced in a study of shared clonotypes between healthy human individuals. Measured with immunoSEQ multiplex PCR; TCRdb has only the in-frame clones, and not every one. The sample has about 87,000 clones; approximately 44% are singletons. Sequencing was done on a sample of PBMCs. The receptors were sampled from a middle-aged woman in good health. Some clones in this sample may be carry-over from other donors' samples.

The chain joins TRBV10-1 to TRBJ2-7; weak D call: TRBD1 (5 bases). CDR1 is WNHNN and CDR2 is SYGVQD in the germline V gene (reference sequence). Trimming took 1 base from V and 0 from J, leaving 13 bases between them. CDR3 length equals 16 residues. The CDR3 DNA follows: TGCGCCAGCAGTGAGTATCCGGACACGAACTCCTACGAGCAGTACTTC. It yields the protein CASSEYPDTNSYEQYF.

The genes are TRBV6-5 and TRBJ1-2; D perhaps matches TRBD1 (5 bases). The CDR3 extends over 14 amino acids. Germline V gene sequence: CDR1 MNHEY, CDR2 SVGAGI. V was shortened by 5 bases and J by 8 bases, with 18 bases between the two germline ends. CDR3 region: CASSTRRRGDGYTF. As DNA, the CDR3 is TGTGCCAGCAGTACCCGACGGCGGGGGGACGGCTACACCTTC.

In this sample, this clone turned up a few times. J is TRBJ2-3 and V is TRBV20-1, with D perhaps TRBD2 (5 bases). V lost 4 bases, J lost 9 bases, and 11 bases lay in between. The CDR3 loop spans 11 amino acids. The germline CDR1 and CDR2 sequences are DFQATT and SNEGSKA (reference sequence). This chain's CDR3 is CSATGRRTQYF. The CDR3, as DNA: TGCAGTGCTACCGGCCGGAGGACGCAGTATTTT.

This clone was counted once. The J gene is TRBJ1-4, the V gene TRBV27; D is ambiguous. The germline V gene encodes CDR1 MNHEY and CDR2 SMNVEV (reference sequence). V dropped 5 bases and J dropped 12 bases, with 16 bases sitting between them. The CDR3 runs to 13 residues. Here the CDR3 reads CASSPRPRKELFF. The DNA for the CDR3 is TGTGCCAGCAGTCCCAGGCCAAGAAAGGAACTGTTTTTT.

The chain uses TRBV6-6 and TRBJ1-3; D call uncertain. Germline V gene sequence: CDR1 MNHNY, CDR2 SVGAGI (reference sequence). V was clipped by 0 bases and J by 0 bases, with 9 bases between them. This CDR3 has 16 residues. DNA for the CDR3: TGTGCCAGCAGTTACTCGGGCAGACTCTCTGGAAACACCATATATTTT. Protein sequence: CASSYSGRLSGNTIYF.

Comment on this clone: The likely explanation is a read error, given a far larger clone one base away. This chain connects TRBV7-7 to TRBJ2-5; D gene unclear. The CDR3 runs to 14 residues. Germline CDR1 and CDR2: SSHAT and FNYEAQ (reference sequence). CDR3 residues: CASSVQGPQETQYF. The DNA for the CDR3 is TGTGCTAGCAGTGTCCAAGGGCCGCAAGAGACCCAGTACTTC.

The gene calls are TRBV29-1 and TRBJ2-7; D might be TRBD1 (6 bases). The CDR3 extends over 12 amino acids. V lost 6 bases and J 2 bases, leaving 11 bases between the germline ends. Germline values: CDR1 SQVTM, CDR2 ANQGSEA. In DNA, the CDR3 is TGCAGCGTCTTCAGGGGAACCTACGAGCAGTACTTC. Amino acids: CSVFRGTYEQYF.

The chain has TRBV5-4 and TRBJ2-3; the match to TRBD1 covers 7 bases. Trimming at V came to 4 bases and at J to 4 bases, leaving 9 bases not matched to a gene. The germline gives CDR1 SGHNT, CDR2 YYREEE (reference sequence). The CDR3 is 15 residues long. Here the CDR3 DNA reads TGTGCCAGCAGCGGGGCGACAGGGATGGCAGATACGCAGTATTTT. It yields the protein CASSGATGMADTQYF.

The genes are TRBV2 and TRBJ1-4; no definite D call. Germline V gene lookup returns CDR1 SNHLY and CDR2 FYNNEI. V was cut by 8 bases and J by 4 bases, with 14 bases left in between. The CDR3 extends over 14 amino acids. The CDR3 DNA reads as TGTGCCAGCCGACGCCCTACCTATAATGAAAAACTGTTTTTT. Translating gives CASRRPTYNEKLFF.

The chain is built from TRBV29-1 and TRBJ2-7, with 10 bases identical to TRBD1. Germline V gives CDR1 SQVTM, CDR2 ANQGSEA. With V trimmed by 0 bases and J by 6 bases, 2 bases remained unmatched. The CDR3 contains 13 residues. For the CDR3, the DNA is TGCAGCGTTGAAGAGGGACAGGGGACCGAGCAGTACTTC. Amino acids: CSVEEGQGTEQYF.

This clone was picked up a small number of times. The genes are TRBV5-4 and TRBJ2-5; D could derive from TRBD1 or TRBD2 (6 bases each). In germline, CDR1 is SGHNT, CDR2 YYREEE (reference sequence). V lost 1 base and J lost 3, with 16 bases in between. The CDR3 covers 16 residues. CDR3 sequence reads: CASSLNIRGPEETQYF. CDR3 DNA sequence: TGTGCCAGCAGCTTGAATATACGGGGGCCGGAAGAGACCCAGTACTTC.

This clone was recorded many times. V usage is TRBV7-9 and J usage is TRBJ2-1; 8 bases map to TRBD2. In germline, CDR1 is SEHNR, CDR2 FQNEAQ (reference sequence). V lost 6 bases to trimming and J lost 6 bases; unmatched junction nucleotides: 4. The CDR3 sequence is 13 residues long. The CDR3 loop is CASRYAGGNEQFF. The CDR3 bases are TGTGCCAGCAGATACGCGGGGGGCAATGAGCAGTTCTTC.